A selection of T cell receptor beta chains follows, all from one sample in a study of blood T cell dynamics during melanoma immunotherapy. Using immunoSEQ multiplex PCR, the repertoire was profiled, and TCRdb retains in-frame clones only, with some absent. The table has around 5,000 clones, more than 85% seen once. Material: blood, obtained from a patient treated with checkpoint blockade. The source of these receptors is a human donor with melanoma. Each CDR3 is given without its conserved first and last residue. Clone size, where shown, is once, few, many, or a class for clones that have expanded.

-,TRBV30,TRBJ2-1,AWSATSWGEQF
-,TRBV21-1,TRBJ1-2,ASSKEGTGEGGYT
-,TRBV25-1,TRBJ1-6,ASSVINSPLH
-,TRBV28,TRBJ1-2,ASSFGQPSDGYT
-,TRBV6-5,TRBJ2-7,ATRRGREQY
-,TRBV5-1,TRBJ1-1,ASSLVQGQTEAF
-,TRBV15,TRBJ2-7,ATSVGRIEDYEQY
once,TRBV7-9,TRBJ2-7,ASSSYRGHEQY
-,TRBV28,TRBJ2-1,ASSTRLAGVGNEQF
-,TRBV28,TRBJ2-1,ASSFGFSGRYEQF
once,TRBV5-1,TRBJ1-4,ASSLAPKGQGLDEKLF
once,TRBV7-2,TRBJ1-3,ASSQPEGATGISGNTIY
-,TRBV10-2,TRBJ2-7,ASSESTGLPYEQY
-,TRBV7-9,TRBJ1-5,ASSLGGTANQPQH
-,TRBV5-1,TRBJ2-5,ASSLTLTQERQY
once,TRBV28,TRBJ2-2,ASSTLAGGTGELF
-,TRBV7-2,TRBJ2-1,ASSWSGTSGGTF
-,TRBV19,TRBJ2-5,ASSGGQAQETQY
-,TRBV7-9,TRBJ1-4,ASSLDPGDNEKLF
-,TRBV28,TRBJ2-2,ASSRRRANTGELF
-,TRBV11-2,TRBJ2-1,ASTLASGAGNEQF
once,TRBV5-8,TRBJ1-2,ASSFDAANYGYT
-,TRBV5-1,TRBJ1-1,ASSSTGVGNTEAF
once,TRBV7-2,TRBJ2-7,ASSLDQGVEQY
-,TRBV5-5,TRBJ2-4,ASSLVGLQNAAKNIQY
-,TRBV28,TRBJ2-5,ASSPPGQGQETQY
-,TRBV5-1,TRBJ2-2,ASGLGHLTGELF
-,TRBV29-1,TRBJ2-7,SGGTDEQY
-,TRBV10-1,TRBJ2-7,ATPPGSPYEQY
-,TRBV10-3,TRBJ1-1,AISGDRNTEAF
-,TRBV2,TRBJ2-7,ASSQGLAGALGGYEQY
-,TRBV2,TRBJ2-1,ASRDGTSGRGNEQF
-,TRBV19,TRBJ2-4,ASSTSGQRGNIQY
-,TRBV28,TRBJ2-1,ASSVLAGDRYNEQF
-,TRBV29-1,TRBJ2-5,TVTSGKETQY
-,TRBV28,TRBJ2-3,ASSPKPDTQY
-,TRBV29-1,TRBJ2-3,SGGLAGGGDTQY
-,TRBV5-1,TRBJ2-1,ASSLAPGLISYNEQF
-,TRBV4-1,TRBJ1-1,ASSQDSAEGEAF
-,TRBV6-5,TRBJ1-1,ASSRGEEAF